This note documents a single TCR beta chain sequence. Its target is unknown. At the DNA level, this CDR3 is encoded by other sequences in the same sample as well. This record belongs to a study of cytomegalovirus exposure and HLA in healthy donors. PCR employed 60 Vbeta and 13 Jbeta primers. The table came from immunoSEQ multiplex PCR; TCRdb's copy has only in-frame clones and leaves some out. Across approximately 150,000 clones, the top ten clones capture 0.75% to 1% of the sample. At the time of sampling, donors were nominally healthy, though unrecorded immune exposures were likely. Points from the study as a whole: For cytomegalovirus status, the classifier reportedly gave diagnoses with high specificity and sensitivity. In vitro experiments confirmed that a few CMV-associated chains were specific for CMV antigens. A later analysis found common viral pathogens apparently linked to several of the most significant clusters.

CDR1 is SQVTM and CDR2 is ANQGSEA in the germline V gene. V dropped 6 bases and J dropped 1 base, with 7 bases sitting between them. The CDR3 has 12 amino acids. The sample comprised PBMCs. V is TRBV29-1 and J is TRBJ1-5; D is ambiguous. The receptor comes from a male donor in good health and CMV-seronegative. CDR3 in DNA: TGCAGCGTAGGAGGGAGCAATCAGCCCCAGCATTTT. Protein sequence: CSVGGSNQPQHF.